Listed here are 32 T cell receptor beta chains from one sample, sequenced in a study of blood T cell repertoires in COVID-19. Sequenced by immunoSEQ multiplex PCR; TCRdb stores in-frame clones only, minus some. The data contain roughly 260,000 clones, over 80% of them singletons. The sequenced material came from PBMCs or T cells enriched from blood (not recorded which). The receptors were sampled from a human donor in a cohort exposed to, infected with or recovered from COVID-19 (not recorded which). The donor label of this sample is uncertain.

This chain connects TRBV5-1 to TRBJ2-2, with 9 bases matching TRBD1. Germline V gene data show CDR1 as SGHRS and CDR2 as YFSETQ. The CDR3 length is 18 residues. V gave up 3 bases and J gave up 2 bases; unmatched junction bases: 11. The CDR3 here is CASSWAPGQGLNTGELFF. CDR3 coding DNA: TGCGCCAGCAGCTGGGCCCCGGGACAGGGCCTCAACACCGGGGAGCTGTTTTTT.

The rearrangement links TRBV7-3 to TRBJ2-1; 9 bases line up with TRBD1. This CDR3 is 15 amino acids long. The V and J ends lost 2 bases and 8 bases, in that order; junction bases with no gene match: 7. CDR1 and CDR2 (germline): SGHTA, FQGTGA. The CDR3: CASSLGTGKLDEQFF. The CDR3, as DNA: TGTGCCAGCAGCTTAGGGACAGGGAAGCTCGATGAGCAGTTCTTC.

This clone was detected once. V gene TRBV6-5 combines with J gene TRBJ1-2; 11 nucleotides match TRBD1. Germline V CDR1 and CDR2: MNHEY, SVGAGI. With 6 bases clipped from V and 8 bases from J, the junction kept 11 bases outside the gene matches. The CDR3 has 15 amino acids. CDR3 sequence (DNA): TGTGCCAGCAGCCGACCGGGACAGGGGGTTATGGGCTACACCTTC. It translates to CASSRPGQGVMGYTF.

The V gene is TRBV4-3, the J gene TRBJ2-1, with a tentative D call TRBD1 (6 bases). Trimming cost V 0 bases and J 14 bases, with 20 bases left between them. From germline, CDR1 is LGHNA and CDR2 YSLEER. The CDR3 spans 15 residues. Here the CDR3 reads CASSQDRGNQGSEFF. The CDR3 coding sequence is TGCGCCAGCAGCCAAGACAGGGGTAATCAGGGCAGTGAGTTCTTC.

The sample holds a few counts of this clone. The CDR3 sequence is CASMVFDRGSYGYTF. The DNA of the CDR3 is TGTGCCAGCATGGTCTTCGACAGGGGATCCTATGGCTACACCTTC. J is TRBJ1-2 and V is TRBV5-4; 8 bases agree with TRBD1. The CDR3 contains 15 residues. Per germline, CDR1 SGHNT and CDR2 YYREEE (reference sequence). The junction had 11 bases not matched to a gene; V was cut back by 6 bases and J by 4 bases. Looking up the rest from reference TRBV5-4 and TRBJ1-2 gives the full variable domain: ETGVTQSPTHLIKTRGQQVTLRCSSQSGHNTVSWYQQALGQGPQFIFQYYREEENGRGNFPPRFSGLQFPNYSSELNVNALELDDSALYLCASMVFDRGSYGYTFGSGTRLTVV.

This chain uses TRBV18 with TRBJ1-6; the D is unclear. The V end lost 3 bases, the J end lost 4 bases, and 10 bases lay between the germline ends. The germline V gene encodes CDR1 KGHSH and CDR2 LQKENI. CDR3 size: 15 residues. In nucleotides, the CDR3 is TGTGCCAGCTCACCCGTGGAGCTATATAATTCACCCCTCCACTTT. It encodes CASSPVELYNSPLHF. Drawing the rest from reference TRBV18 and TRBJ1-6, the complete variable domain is NAGVMQNPRHLVRRRGQEARLRCSPMKGHSHVYWYRQLPEEGLKFMVYLQKENIIDESGMPKERFSAEFPKEGPSILRIQQVVRGDSAAYFCASSPVELYNSPLHFGNGTRLTVT.

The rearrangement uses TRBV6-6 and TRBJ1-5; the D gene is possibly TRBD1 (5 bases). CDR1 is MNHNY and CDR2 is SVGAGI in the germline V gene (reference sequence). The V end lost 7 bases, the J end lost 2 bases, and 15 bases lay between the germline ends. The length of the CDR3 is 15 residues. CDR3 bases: TGTGCCAGCACCGCACGGGGGGGTGGCAATCAGCCCCAGCATTTT. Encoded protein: CASTARGGGNQPQHF.

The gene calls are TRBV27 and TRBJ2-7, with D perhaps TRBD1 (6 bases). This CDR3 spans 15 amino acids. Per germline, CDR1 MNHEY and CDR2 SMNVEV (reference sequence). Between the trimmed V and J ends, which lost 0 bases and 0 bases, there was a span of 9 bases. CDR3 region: CASSLSGGDSYEQYF. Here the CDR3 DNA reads TGTGCCAGCAGTTTATCTGGGGGCGACTCCTACGAGCAGTACTTC.

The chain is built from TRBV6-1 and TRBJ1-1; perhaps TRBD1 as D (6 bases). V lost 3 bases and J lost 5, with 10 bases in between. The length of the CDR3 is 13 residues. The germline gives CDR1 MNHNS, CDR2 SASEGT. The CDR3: CASSETQGTEAFF. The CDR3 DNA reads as TGTGCCAGCAGTGAGACTCAGGGGACTGAAGCTTTCTTT.

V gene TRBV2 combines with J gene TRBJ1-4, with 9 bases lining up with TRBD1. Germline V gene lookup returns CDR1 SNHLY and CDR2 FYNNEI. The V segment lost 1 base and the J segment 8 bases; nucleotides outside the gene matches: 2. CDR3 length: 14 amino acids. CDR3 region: CASSEGTGDEKLFF. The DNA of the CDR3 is TGTGCCAGCAGTGAAGGGACAGGGGACGAAAAACTGTTTTTT.

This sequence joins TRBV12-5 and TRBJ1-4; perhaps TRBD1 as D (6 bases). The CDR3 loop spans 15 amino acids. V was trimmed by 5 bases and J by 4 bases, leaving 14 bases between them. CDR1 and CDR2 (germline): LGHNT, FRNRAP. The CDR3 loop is CASGRGAQGNEKLFF. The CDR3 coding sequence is TGTGCTAGTGGTCGGGGGGCGCAGGGTAATGAAAAACTGTTTTTT.

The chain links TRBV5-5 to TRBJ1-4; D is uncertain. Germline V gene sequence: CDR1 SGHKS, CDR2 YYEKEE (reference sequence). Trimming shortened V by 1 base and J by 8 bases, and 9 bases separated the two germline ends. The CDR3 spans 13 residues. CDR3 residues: CASSLLPLEKLFF. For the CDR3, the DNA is TGTGCCAGCAGCTTGCTACCGTTGGAAAAACTGTTTTTT. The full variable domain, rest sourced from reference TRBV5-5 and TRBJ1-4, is DAGVTQSPTHLIKTRGQQVTLRCSPISGHKSVSWYQQVLGQGPQFIFQYYEKEERGRGNFPDRFSARQFPNYSSELNVNALLLGDSALYLCASSLLPLEKLFFGSGTQLSVL.

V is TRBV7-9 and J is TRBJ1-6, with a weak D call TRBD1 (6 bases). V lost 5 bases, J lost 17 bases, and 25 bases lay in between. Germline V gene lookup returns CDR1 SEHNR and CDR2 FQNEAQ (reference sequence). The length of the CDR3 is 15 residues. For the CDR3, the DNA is TGTGCCAGCAGCCTTGACGGAGCCGGGTGGACAGCATTCCACTTT. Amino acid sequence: CASSLDGAGWTAFHF.

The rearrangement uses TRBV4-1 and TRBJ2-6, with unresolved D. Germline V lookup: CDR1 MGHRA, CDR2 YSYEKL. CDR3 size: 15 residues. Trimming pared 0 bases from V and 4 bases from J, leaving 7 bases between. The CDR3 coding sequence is TGCGCCAGCAGCCAAGAACAGACCGGGGCCAACGTCCTGACTTTC. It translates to CASSQEQTGANVLTF.

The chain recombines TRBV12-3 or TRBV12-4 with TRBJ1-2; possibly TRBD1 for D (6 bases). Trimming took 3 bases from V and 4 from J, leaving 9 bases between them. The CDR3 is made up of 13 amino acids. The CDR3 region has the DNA TGTGCCAGCAGTTTCCCAGGGGCCTATGGCTACACCTTC. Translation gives CASSFPGAYGYTF.

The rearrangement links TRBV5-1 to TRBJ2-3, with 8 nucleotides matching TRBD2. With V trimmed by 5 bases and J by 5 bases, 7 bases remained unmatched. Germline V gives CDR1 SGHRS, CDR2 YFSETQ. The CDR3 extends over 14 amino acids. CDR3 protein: CASRAGGPGDTQYF. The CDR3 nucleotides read TGCGCCAGCAGGGCGGGGGGCCCTGGAGATACGCAGTATTTT.

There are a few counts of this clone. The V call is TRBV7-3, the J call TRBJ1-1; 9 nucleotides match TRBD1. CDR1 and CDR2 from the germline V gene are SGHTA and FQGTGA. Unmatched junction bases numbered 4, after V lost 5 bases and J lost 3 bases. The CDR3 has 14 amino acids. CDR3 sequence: CASSAQGADTEAFF. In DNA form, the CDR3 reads TGTGCCAGCAGCGCACAGGGGGCAGACACTGAAGCTTTCTTT. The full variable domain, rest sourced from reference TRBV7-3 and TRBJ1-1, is GAGVSQTPSNKVTEKGKYVELRCDPISGHTALYWYRQSLGQGPEFLIYFQGTGAADDSGLPNDRFFAVRPEGSVSTLKIQRTERGDSAVYLCASSAQGADTEAFFGQGTRLTVV.

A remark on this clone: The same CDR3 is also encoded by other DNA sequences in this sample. The CDR3 here is CASRTGGTEAFF. Written as DNA, the CDR3 is TGTGCCAGCAGGACAGGGGGGACTGAAGCTTTCTTT. The V call is TRBV6-5, the J call TRBJ1-1, with 9 bases that match TRBD1. This CDR3 is built from 12 residues. J was trimmed by 5 bases and V by 6 bases; bases with no gene match: 1. Germline CDR1 MNHEY, CDR2 SVGAGI.

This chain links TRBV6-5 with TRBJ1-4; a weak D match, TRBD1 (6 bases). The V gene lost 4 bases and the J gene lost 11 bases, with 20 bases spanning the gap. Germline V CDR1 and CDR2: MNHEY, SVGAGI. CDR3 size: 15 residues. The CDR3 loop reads CASSSASGASTKLFF. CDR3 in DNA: TGTGCCAGCAGTTCCGCCTCAGGGGCCTCTACGAAACTGTTTTTT.

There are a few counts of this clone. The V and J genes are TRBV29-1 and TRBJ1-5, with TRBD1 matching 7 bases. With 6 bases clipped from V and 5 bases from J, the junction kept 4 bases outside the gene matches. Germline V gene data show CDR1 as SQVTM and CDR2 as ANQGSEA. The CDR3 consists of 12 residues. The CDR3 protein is CSVGGQDQPQHF. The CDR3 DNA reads TGCAGCGTAGGAGGACAGGATCAGCCCCAGCATTTT.

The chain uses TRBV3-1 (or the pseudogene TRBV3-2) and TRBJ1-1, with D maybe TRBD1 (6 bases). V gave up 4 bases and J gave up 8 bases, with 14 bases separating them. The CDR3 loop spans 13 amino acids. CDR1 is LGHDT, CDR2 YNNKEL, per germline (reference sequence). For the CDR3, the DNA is TGTGCCAGCAGCCTAACAGGGCGGGAGGAAGCTTTCTTT. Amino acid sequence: CASSLTGREEAFF.

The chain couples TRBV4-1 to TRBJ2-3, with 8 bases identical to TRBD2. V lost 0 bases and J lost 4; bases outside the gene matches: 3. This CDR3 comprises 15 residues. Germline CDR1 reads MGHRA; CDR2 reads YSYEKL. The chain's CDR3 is CASSQDGGASDTQYF. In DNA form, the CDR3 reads TGCGCCAGCAGCCAAGACGGGGGGGCTTCAGATACGCAGTATTTT.

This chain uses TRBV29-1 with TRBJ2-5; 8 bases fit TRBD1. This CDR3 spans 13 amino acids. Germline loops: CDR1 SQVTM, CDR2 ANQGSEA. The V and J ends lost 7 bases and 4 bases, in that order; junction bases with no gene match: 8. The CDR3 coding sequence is TGCAGCGGCAGGACAGGGCTTGGAGAGACCCAGTACTTC. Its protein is CSGRTGLGETQYF.

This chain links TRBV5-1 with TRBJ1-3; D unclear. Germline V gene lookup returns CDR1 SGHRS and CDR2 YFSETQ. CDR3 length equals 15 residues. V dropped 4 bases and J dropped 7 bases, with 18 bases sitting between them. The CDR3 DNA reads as TGCGCCAGCAGCCCCAATACTGGGCCTTGGAACACCATATATTTT. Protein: CASSPNTGPWNTIYF.

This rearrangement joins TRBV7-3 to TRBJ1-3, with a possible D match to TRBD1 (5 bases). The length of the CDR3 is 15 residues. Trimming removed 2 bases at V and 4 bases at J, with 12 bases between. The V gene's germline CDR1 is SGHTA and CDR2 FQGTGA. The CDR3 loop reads CASSLVGGGGNTIYF. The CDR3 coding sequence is TGTGCCAGCAGCTTAGTCGGGGGAGGAGGAAACACCATATATTTT.

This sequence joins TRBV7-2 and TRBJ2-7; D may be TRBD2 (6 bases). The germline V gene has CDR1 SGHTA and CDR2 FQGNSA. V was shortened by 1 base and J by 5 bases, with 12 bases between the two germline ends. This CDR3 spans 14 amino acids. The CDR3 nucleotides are TGTGCCAGCAGCTTAGTCCTTGGGGGGAACGAGCAGTACTTC. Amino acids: CASSLVLGGNEQYF. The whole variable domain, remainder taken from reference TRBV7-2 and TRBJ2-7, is GAGVSQSPSNKVTEKGKDVELRCDPISGHTALYWYRQSLGQGLEFLIYFQGNSAPDKSGLPSDRFSAERTGGSVSTLTIQRTQQEDSAVYLCASSLVLGGNEQYFGPGTRLTVT.

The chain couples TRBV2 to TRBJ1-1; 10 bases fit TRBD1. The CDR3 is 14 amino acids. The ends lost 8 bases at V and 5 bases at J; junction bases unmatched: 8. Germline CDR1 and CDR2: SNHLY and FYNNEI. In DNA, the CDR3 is TGTGCCAGCGGATCTGGACAGGGGGTGACTGAAGCTTTCTTT. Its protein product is CASGSGQGVTEAFF.

CDR3 protein: CASSPGSAFSYEQYF. The CDR3 DNA reads TGTGCCAGCAGCCCTGGGTCAGCGTTCTCCTACGAGCAGTACTTC. The chain has TRBV7-9 and TRBJ2-7; D is unclear. Germline V CDR1 and CDR2: SEHNR, FQNEAQ (reference sequence). The CDR3 totals 15 residues. Deletions cut 5 bases from V and 0 bases from J, with 14 bases between.

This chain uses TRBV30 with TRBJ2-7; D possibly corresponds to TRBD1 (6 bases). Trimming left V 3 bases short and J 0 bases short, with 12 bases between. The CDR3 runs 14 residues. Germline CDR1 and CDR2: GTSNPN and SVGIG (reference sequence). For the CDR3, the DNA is TGTGCCTGGAGGACAGGTGTACTCTCCTACGAGCAGTACTTC. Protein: CAWRTGVLSYEQYF.

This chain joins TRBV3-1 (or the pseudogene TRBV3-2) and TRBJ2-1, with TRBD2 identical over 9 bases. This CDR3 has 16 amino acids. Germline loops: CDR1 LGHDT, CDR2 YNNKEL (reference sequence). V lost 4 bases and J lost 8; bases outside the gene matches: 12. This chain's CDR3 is CASSRGGTSWSDEQFF. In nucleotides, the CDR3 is TGTGCCAGCAGCCGAGGGGGGACTAGCTGGAGTGATGAGCAGTTCTTC.

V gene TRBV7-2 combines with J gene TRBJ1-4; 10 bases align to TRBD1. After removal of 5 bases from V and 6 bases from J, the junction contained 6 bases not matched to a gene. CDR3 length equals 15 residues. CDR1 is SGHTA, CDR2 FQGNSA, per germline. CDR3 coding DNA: TGTGCCAGCAGCCCAGAGGGGACAGGGGATGAAAAACTGTTTTTT. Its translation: CASSPEGTGDEKLFF.

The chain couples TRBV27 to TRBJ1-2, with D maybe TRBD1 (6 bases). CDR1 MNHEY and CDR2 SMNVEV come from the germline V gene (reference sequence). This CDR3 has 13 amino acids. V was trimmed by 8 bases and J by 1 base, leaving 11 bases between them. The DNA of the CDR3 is TGTGCCAGCCGCAGAGGGGGTAACTATGGCTACACCTTC. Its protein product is CASRRGGNYGYTF.